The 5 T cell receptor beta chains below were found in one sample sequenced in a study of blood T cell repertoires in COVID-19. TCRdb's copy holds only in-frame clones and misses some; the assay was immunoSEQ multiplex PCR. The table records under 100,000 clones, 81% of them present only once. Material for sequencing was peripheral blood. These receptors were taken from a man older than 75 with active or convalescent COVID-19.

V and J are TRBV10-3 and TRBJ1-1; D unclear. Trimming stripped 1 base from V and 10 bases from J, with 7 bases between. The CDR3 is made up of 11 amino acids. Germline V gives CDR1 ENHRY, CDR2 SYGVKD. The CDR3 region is CAISELQSAFF. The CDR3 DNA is TGTGCCATCAGTGAGTTACAGTCAGCTTTCTTT.

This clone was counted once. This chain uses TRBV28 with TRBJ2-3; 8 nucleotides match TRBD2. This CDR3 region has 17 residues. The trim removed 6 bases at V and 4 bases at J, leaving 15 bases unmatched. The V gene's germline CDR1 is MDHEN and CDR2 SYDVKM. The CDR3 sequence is CASSTSTMGRGADTQYF. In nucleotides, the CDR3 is TGTGCCAGCAGCACTTCGACTATGGGGCGGGGGGCAGATACGCAGTATTTT.

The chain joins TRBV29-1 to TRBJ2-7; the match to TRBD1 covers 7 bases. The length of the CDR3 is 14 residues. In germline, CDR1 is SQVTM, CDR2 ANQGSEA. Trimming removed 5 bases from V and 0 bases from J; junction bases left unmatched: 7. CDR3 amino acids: CSVLPDRVSYEQYF. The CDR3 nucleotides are TGCAGCGTTCTACCCGACAGGGTCTCCTACGAGCAGTACTTC.

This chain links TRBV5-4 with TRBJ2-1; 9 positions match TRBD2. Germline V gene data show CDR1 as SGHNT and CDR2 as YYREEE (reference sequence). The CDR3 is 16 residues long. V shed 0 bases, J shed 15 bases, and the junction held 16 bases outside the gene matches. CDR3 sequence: CASSLALAGNPMRAFF. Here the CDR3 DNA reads TGTGCCAGCAGCTTGGCGCTAGCGGGGAACCCAATGAGGGCGTTCTTC.

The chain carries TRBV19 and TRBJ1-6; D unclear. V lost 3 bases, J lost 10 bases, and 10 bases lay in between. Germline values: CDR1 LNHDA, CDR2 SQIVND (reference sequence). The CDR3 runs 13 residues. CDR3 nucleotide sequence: TGTGCCAGTAGTATCCGGACTGCCTCACCCCTCCACTTT. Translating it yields CASSIRTASPLHF.